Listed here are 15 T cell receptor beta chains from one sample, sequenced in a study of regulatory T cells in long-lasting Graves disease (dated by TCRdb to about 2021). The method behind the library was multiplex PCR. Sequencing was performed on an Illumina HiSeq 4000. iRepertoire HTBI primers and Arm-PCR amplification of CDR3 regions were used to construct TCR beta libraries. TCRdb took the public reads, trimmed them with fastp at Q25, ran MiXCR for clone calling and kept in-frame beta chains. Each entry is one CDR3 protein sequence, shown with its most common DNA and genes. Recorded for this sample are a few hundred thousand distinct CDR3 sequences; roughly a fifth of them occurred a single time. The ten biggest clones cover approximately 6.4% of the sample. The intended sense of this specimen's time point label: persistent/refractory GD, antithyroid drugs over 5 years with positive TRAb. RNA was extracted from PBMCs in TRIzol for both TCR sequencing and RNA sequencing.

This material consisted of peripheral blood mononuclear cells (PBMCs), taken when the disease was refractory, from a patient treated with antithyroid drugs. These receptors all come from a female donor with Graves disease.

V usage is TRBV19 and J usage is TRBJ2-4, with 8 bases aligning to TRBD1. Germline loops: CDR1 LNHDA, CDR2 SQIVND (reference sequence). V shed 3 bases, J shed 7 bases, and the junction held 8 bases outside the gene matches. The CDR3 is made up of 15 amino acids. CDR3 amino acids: CASSMGPGQGNIQYF. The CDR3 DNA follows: TGTGCCAGTAGTATGGGTCCCGGACAGGGTAACATTCAGTACTTC.

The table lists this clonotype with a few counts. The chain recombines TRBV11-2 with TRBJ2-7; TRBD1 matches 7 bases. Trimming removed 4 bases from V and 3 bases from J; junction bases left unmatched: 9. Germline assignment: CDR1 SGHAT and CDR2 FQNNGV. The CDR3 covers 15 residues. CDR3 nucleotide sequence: TGTGCCAGCAGCTCAAGAGACAGGGCGCGCTACGAGCAGTACTTC. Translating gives CASSSRDRARYEQYF.

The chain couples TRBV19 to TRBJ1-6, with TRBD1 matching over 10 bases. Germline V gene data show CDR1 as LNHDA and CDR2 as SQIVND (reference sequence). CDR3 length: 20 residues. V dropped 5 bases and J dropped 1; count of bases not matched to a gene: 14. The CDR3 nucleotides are TGTGCCAGTAGTGTGACAGGGGGCGGAAGAACAAGGTCCTATAATTCACCCCTCCACTTT. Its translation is CASSVTGGGRTRSYNSPLHF.

The DNA for the CDR3 is TGCAGCGCGTTGTTGGGGGGACAGGGGGCCTACGAGCAGTACTTC. Residues: CSALLGGQGAYEQYF. This chain joins TRBV29-1 and TRBJ2-7; 11 bases map to TRBD1. This CDR3 is 15 amino acids long. The V gene end was trimmed by 7 bases and the J gene end by 2 bases; junction bases not matched to a gene: 10. Germline V lookup: CDR1 SQVTM, CDR2 ANQGSEA.

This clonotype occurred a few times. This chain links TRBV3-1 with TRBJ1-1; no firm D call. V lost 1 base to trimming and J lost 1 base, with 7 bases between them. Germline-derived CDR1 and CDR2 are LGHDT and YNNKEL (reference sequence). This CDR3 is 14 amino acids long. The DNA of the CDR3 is TGTGCCAGCAGCCAAGCTCTGGGGAACACTGAAGCTTTCTTT. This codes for CASSQALGNTEAFF.

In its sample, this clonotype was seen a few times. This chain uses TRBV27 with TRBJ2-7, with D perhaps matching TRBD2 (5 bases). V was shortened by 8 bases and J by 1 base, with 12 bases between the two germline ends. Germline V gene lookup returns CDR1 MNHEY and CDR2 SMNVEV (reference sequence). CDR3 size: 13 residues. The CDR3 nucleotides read TGTGCCAGCGGACTTGCGGATTCCTACGAGCAGTACTTC. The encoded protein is CASGLADSYEQYF.

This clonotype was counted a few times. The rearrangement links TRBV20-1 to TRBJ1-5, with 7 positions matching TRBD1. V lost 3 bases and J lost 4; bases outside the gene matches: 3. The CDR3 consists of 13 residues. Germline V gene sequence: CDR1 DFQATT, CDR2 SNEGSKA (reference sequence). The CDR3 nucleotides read TGCAGTGCTAGGGGACAGCAAAATCAGCCCCAGCATTTT. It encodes CSARGQQNQPQHF.

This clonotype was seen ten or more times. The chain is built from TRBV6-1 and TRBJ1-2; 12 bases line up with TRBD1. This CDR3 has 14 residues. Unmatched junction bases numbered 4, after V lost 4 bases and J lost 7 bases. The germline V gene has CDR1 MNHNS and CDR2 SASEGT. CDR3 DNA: TGTGCCAGCAGTGGTGGGACAGGGGGCTTTGGCTACACCTTC. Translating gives CASSGGTGGFGYTF.

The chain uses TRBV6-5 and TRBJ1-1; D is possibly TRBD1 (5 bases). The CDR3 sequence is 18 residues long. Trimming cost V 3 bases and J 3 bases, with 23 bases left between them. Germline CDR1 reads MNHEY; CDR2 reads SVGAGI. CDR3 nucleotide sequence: TGTGCCAGCAGTTATGGGCTGGGGGTGCGAGGAGGAGACACTGAAGCTTTCTTT. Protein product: CASSYGLGVRGGDTEAFF.

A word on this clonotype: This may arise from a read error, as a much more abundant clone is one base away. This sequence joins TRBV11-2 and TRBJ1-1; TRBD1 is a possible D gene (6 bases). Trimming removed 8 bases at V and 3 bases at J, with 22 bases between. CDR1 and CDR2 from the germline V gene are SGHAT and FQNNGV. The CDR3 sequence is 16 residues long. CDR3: CASRSGTGWGDTEAFF. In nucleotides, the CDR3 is TGTGCCAGCCGCTCCGGCACAGGGTGGGGGGACACTGAAGCTTTCTTT.

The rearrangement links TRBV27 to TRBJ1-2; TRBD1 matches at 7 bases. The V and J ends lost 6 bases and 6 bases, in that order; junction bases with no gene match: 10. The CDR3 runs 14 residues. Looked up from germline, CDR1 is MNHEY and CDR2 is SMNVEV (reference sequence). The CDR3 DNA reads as TGTGCCAGCAGCTACCTGGCAGGGGGGCATGGCTACACCTTC. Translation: CASSYLAGGHGYTF.

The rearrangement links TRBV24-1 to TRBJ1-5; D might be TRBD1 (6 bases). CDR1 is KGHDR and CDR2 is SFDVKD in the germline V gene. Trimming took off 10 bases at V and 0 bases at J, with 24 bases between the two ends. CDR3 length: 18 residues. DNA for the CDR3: TGTGCCACTTGCAGGGAACGACAGGACCCTTATAGCAATCAGCCCCAGCATTTT. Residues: CATCRERQDPYSNQPQHF.

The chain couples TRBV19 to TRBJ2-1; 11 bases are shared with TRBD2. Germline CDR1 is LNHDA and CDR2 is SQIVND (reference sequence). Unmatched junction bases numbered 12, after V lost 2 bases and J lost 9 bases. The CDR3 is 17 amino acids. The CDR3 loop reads CASSIFVGLAVMGEQFF. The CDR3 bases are TGTGCCAGTAGTATATTTGTGGGACTAGCGGTGATGGGTGAGCAGTTCTTC.

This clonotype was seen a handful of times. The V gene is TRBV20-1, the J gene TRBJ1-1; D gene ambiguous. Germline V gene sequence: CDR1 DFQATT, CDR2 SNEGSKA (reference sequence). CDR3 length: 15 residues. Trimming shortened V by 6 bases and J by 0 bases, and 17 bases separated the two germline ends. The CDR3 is CSAGGRATMNTEAFF. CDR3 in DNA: TGCAGTGCGGGAGGACGGGCCACCATGAACACTGAAGCTTTCTTT.

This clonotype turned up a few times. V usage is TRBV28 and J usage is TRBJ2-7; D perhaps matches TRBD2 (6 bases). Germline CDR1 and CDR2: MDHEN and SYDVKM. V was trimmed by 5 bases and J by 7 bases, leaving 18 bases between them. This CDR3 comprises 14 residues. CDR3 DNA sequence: TGTGCCAGCAGTCGGTCGCGGGGACCCCTTGAGCAGTACTTC. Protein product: CASSRSRGPLEQYF.